These 20 T cell receptor beta chains came from one sample sequenced in a study of T cell responses to AZD1222 COVID-19 vaccine. Libraries were prepared by immunoSEQ multiplex PCR; TCRdb keeps only in-frame clonotypes and omits some of them. In the table there are tens of thousands of clones, approximately 90% of which are singletons. Sample: peripheral blood, taken 28 days after the second AZD1222 dose. These receptors all come from an adult who received the AZD1222 COVID-19 vaccine.

This chain joins TRBV2 and TRBJ1-2; no clear D gene. Trimming left V 7 bases short and J 4 bases short, with 16 bases between. The CDR3 has 14 amino acids. CDR1 SNHLY and CDR2 FYNNEI come from the germline V gene. Written as DNA, the CDR3 is TGTGCCAGCACGGCAGACCTGCTGAGCTATGGCTACACCTTC. Translated, it gives CASTADLLSYGYTF. The variable domain in full, with the rest retrieved from reference TRBV2 and TRBJ1-2, is EPEVTQTPSHQVTQMGQEVILRCVPISNHLYFYWYRQILGQKVEFLVSFYNNEISEKSEIFDDQFSVERPDGSNFTLKIRSTKLEDSAMYFCASTADLLSYGYTFGSGTRLTVV.

This chain links TRBV18 with TRBJ1-5, with TRBD1 identical over 12 bases. Germline CDR1 is KGHSH and CDR2 is LQKENI. CDR3 length equals 16 residues. Trimming cost V 8 bases and J 3 bases; bases outside gene matches: 8. CDR3 coding DNA: TGTGCCAGCGCGGCCGGGACAGGGGGCTACAATCAGCCCCAGCATTTT. Its protein product is CASAAGTGGYNQPQHF.

V usage is TRBV28 and J usage is TRBJ1-1; D is undetermined. The CDR3 spans 14 residues. In germline, CDR1 is MDHEN, CDR2 SYDVKM. V was cut by 2 bases and J by 10 bases, with 17 bases left in between. CDR3 bases: TGTGCCAGCAGTTTACGCACGGCTCGCGTCAGAGCTTTCTTT. This encodes CASSLRTARVRAFF.

The chain recombines TRBV6-1 with TRBJ2-7, with 9 nucleotides matching TRBD1. Losses at the gene ends were 1 base for V and 0 bases for J; bases not matched to a gene: 1. Germline CDR1 and CDR2: MNHNS and SASEGT. This CDR3 spans 15 amino acids. Written as DNA, the CDR3 is TGTGCCAGCAGTGAAGACAGGGGGCTCTCCTACGAGCAGTACTTC. It encodes CASSEDRGLSYEQYF.

This clone has just one count. The J gene is TRBJ1-2, the V gene TRBV3-1 (or the pseudogene TRBV3-2); D is unclear. Germline CDR1 is LGHDT and CDR2 is YNNKEL (reference sequence). The CDR3 runs 13 residues. V lost 3 bases and J lost 0, with 5 bases in between. Written as DNA, the CDR3 is TGTGCCAGCAGCCATTTGGCTAACTATGGCTACACCTTC. It codes for CASSHLANYGYTF.

V usage is TRBV29-1 and J usage is TRBJ1-2, with TRBD1 matching 8 bases. Germline loops: CDR1 SQVTM, CDR2 ANQGSEA. V shed 3 bases and J 4 bases; nucleotides not matched to a gene: 4. This CDR3 contains 13 residues. The CDR3 nucleotides read TGCAGCGTTGATCAGGGGGCAGGCTATGGCTACACCTTC. It specifies CSVDQGAGYGYTF.

In this sample, this clone turned up once. The chain joins TRBV10-2 to TRBJ1-1; no firm D call. CDR3 length: 13 residues. The germline CDR1 and CDR2 sequences are WSHSY and SAAADI. Trimming shortened V by 3 bases and J by 3 bases, and 8 bases separated the two germline ends. Written as DNA, the CDR3 is TGCGCCAGCAGTGACTTGGAGTACACTGAAGCTTTCTTT. It is translated as CASSDLEYTEAFF.

The chain is built from TRBV5-1 and TRBJ1-6; TRBD1 is a possible D gene (5 bases). Germline V CDR1 and CDR2: SGHRS, YFSETQ. This CDR3 contains 14 residues. V was pared by 0 bases and J by 11 bases, with 12 bases between. CDR3 region: CASSLEVGLPPLHF. Here the CDR3 DNA reads TGCGCCAGCAGCTTGGAGGTGGGACTTCCACCCCTCCACTTT.

The rearrangement joins TRBV7-9 to TRBJ2-3, with 7 bases lining up with TRBD1. With 5 bases clipped from V and 2 bases from J, the junction kept 7 bases outside the gene matches. This CDR3 is built from 15 residues. Per germline, CDR1 SEHNR and CDR2 FQNEAQ (reference sequence). Here the CDR3 DNA reads TGTGCCAGCAGCGCACAGGGGATCAACACAGATACGCAGTATTTT. It specifies CASSAQGINTDTQYF.

This clone was seen a single time. The chain has TRBV20-1 and TRBJ2-1; 9 positions match TRBD1. The germline V gene has CDR1 DFQATT and CDR2 SNEGSKA (reference sequence). The CDR3 length is 14 residues. V lost 3 bases and J lost 7; bases outside the gene matches: 7. The CDR3 nucleotides read TGCAGTGCTAGTTGGGACAGGGACAGGAATGAGCAGTTCTTC. This sequence encodes CSASWDRDRNEQFF.

The V call is TRBV4-1, the J call TRBJ1-4; tentatively, D is TRBD1 (5 bases). Germline lookup yields CDR1 MGHRA and CDR2 YSYEKL. Trimming stripped 2 bases from V and 0 bases from J, with 19 bases between. CDR3 length: 19 residues. CDR3 sequence reads: CASSQTERGPTATNEKLFF. As DNA, the CDR3 is TGCGCCAGCAGCCAAACCGAGCGGGGACCCACGGCAACTAATGAAAAACTGTTTTTT.

The genes are TRBV27 and TRBJ1-6; D ambiguous. The V and J ends lost 5 bases and 14 bases respectively, with 13 bases between them. The CDR3 contains 12 residues. Germline V gives CDR1 MNHEY, CDR2 SMNVEV (reference sequence). This chain's CDR3 is CASSPNMMTLHF. For the CDR3, the DNA is TGTGCCAGCAGTCCGAACATGATGACCCTCCACTTT.

The chain employs TRBV27 and TRBJ1-5; D gene ambiguous. Per the germline V gene, CDR1 is MNHEY and CDR2 is SMNVEV (reference sequence). This CDR3 is built from 14 residues. V gave up 2 bases and J gave up 3 bases, with 8 bases separating them. CDR3 loop: CASSLGQNNQPQHF. In DNA form, the CDR3 reads TGTGCCAGCAGTTTAGGCCAGAACAATCAGCCCCAGCATTTT.

The chain uses TRBV28 and TRBJ1-2; no clear D. This CDR3 region has 12 residues. Trimming removed 8 bases at V and 0 bases at J, with 7 bases between. CDR1 and CDR2 from the germline V gene are MDHEN and SYDVKM. The CDR3 DNA is TGTGCCAGCCTTGTAACTAACTATGGCTACACCTTC. Encoded protein: CASLVTNYGYTF.

The chain couples TRBV19 to TRBJ2-7; 7 bases align to TRBD2. This CDR3 is 13 amino acids long. Unmatched junction bases numbered 8, after V lost 8 bases and J lost 4 bases. Germline lookup yields CDR1 LNHDA and CDR2 SQIVND (reference sequence). Here the CDR3 reads CASCRLAWYEQYF. CDR3 nucleotide sequence: TGTGCCAGTTGCAGACTAGCCTGGTACGAGCAGTACTTC.

This sequence joins TRBV6-6 and TRBJ2-7; 7 bases align to TRBD2. Germline loops: CDR1 MNHNY, CDR2 SVGAGI (reference sequence). The CDR3 is 14 amino acids. Trimming removed 0 bases from V and 6 bases from J; junction bases left unmatched: 5. CDR3 coding DNA: TGTGCCAGCAGTTACTCGGGAGGGAATTCCGAGCAGTACTTC. It translates to CASSYSGGNSEQYF.

The gene calls are TRBV5-5 and TRBJ2-5; D remains unclear. V lost 0 bases, J lost 0 bases, and 0 bases lay in between. Germline V gene sequence: CDR1 SGHKS, CDR2 YYEKEE (reference sequence). This CDR3 spans 12 amino acids. The CDR3 DNA sequence: TGTGCCAGCAGCTTGGACCAAGAGACCCAGTACTTC. Its translation is CASSLDQETQYF.

This CDR3 is CASSYSRDRGPGYTF. The CDR3 nucleotides are TGTGCCAGCAGCTACTCCCGGGACAGGGGCCCGGGCTACACCTTC. The chain links TRBV7-6 to TRBJ1-2; 10 positions agree with TRBD1. Per germline, CDR1 SGHVS and CDR2 FNYEAQ. V lost 4 bases and J lost 8; bases outside the gene matches: 10. The CDR3 consists of 15 residues.

The chain is built from TRBV2 and TRBJ2-3; TRBD1 agrees at 9 bases. CDR3 size: 15 residues. The V and J ends lost 9 bases and 4 bases, in that order; junction bases with no gene match: 11. The germline V gene encodes CDR1 SNHLY and CDR2 FYNNEI. The CDR3 loop reads CASTLQGANSDTQYF. The CDR3 DNA is TGTGCCAGTACCTTACAGGGGGCTAATTCAGATACGCAGTATTTT.

The chain is built from TRBV4-1 and TRBJ1-1; TRBD1 is a possible D gene (5 bases). V was clipped by 0 bases and J by 1 base, with 12 bases between them. CDR1 and CDR2 (germline): MGHRA, YSYEKL. The CDR3 covers 16 residues. CDR3 sequence reads: CASSQDSHRTNTEAFF. CDR3 bases: TGCGCCAGCAGCCAAGATAGTCACAGGACGAACACTGAAGCTTTCTTT.